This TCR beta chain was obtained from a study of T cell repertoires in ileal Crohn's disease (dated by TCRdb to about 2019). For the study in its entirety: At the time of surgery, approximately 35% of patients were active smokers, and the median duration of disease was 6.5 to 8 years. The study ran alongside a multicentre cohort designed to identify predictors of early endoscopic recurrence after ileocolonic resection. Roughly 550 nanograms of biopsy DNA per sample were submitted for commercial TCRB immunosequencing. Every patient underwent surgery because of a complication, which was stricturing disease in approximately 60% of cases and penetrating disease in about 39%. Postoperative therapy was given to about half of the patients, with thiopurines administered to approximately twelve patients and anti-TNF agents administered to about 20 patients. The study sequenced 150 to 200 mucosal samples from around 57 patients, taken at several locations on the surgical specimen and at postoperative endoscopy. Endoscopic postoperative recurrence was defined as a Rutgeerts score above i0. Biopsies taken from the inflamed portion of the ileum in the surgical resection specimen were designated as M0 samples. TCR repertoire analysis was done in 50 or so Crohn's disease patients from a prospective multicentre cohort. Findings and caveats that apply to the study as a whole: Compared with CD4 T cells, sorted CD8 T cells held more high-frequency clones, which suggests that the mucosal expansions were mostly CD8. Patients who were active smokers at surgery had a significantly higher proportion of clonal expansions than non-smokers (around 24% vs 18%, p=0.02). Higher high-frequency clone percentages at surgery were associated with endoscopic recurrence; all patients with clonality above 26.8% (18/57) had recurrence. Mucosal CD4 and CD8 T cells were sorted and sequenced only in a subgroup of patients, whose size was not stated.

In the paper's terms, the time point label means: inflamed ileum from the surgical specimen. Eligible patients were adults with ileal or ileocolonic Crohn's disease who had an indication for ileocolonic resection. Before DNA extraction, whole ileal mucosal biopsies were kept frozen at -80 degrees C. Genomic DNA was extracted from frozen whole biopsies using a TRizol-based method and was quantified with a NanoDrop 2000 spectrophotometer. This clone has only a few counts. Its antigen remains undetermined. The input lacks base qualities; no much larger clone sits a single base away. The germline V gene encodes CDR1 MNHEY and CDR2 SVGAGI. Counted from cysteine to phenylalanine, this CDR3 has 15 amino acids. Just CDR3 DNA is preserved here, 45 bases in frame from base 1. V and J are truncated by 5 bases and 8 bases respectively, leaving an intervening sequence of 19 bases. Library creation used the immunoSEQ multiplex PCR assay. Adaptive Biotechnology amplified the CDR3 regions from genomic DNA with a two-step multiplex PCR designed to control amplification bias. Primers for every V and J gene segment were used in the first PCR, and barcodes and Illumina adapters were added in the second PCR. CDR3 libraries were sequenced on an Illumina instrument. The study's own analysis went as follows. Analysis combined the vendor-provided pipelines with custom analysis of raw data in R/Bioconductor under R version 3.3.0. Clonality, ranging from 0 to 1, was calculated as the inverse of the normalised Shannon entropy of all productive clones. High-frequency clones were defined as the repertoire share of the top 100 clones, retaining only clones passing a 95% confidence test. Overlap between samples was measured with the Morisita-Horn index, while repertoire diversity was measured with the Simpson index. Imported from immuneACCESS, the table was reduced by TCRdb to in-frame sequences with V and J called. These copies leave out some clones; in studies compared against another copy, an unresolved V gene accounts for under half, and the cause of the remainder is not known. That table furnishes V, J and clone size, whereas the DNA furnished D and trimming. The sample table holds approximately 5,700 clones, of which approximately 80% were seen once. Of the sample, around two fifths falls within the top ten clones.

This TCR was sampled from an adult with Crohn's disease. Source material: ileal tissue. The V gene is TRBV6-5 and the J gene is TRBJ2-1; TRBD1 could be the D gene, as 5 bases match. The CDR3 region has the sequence CASSPTFSRADEQFF. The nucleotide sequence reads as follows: TGTGCCAGCAGTCCCACGTTTTCCAGGGCTGATGAGCAGTTCTTC.